Shown below are 11 T cell receptor beta chains from a single sample sequenced in a study of shared clonotypes between healthy human individuals. Profiled with immunoSEQ multiplex PCR; TCRdb holds only in-frame clones, not every one. The repertoire holds 950,000 to 1,200,000 clones, with 70% to 85% as singletons. Sample: memory CD4+ T cells from PBMCs. The subset was: CD45RA-negative fraction. The receptors were sampled from a man between 18 and 35 years old in good health. Some clones in this sample may be carry-over from other donors' samples.

The chain couples TRBV5-6 to TRBJ1-2, with D hard to call. The CDR3 has 13 amino acids. The ends were cut back, 3 bases at V and 4 bases at J, with 10 bases in the middle. Germline V lookup: CDR1 SGHDT, CDR2 YYEEEE. The CDR3 is CASSSTPPYGYTF. Written as DNA, the CDR3 is TGTGCCAGCAGCTCGACACCGCCCTATGGCTACACCTTC.

DNA of the CDR3: TGTGCCAGCAGTGGCCGGCCCCAGCATTTT. Protein product: CASSGRPQHF. This chain joins TRBV5-6 and TRBJ1-5; no reliable D call. V shed 5 bases and J shed 9 bases, with 6 bases lying between them. CDR1 and CDR2 (germline): SGHDT, YYEEEE. This CDR3 is 10 amino acids long.

This chain joins TRBV5-1 and TRBJ1-1; 9 positions match TRBD1. The J segment lost 7 bases and the V segment lost 3 bases, leaving 10 bases of the junction unmatched. Germline V gives CDR1 SGHRS, CDR2 YFSETQ. CDR3 length: 15 amino acids. The CDR3 sequence: CASSYYLQGAGEAFF. For the CDR3, the DNA is TGCGCCAGCAGCTACTACTTACAGGGGGCCGGTGAAGCTTTCTTT.

The chain has TRBV18 and TRBJ1-2, with 8 nucleotides matching TRBD1. With 0 bases clipped from V and 8 bases from J, the junction kept 8 bases outside the gene matches. Germline V gene sequence: CDR1 KGHSH, CDR2 LQKENI. The CDR3 has 15 amino acids. The CDR3 DNA reads as TGTGCCAGCTCACCACCGGGACAGGCGTTATACGGCTACACCTTC. Amino acids: CASSPPGQALYGYTF.

The chain links TRBV5-6 to TRBJ1-4; TRBD1 might be the D (6 bases). CDR3 length: 14 residues. V shed 2 bases and J shed 5 bases, with 10 bases lying between them. CDR1 SGHDT and CDR2 YYEEEE come from the germline V gene. CDR3 nucleotide sequence: TGTGCCAGCAGCTTCCGGACAGCAAATGAAAAACTGTTTTTT. Translating it yields CASSFRTANEKLFF.

This rearrangement joins TRBV23-1 to TRBJ1-5; D gene ambiguous. TRBV23-1 is an ORF, and what it does is uncertain. Trimming removed 0 bases at V and 7 bases at J, with 4 bases between. The CDR3 loop spans 12 amino acids. Here the CDR3 reads CASSQSFQPQHF. CDR3 nucleotides: TGCGCCAGCAGTCAATCATTCCAGCCCCAGCATTTT.

This chain connects TRBV5-1 to TRBJ1-1; tentatively, D is TRBD1 (5 bases). In germline, CDR1 is SGHRS, CDR2 YFSETQ. With 3 bases removed from V and 4 bases from J, the gap between germline ends came to 13 bases. CDR3 length: 14 residues. The DNA for the CDR3 is TGCGCCAGCAGCTCGGGACTCCCCACCACTGAAGCTTTCTTT. This codes for CASSSGLPTTEAFF.

The chain is built from TRBV2 and TRBJ2-5; D remains ambiguous. The germline V gene has CDR1 SNHLY and CDR2 FYNNEI. The length of the CDR3 is 13 residues. The V end lost 4 bases, the J end lost 0 bases, and 6 bases lay between the germline ends. CDR3 in amino acids: CASSVGNQETQYF. In DNA form, the CDR3 reads TGTGCCAGCAGTGTTGGGAACCAAGAGACCCAGTACTTC.

This sequence joins TRBV4-3 and TRBJ2-4; D possibly uses TRBD1 or TRBD2 (5 bases each). V was shortened by 2 bases and J by 11 bases, with 22 bases between the two germline ends. CDR3 length: 16 amino acids. Germline V gives CDR1 LGHNA, CDR2 YSLEER. CDR3 sequence reads: CASSQSRGTLGTVQYF. CDR3 nucleotides: TGCGCCAGCAGCCAATCAAGGGGCACTTTAGGGACCGTTCAGTACTTC.

V gene TRBV6-1 combines with J gene TRBJ1-5, with 9 bases fitting TRBD1. Germline loops: CDR1 MNHNS, CDR2 SASEGT. J lost 2 bases, V lost 7 bases, and 6 bases had no gene match. CDR3 size: 15 residues. CDR3 sequence reads: CASKGQGIGNQPQHF. DNA of the CDR3: TGTGCCAGCAAGGGACAGGGAATTGGCAATCAGCCCCAGCATTTT.

This clone was picked up many times. The V gene is TRBV18, the J gene TRBJ1-1, with D unclear. Trimming pared 8 bases from V and 1 base from J, leaving 11 bases between. There are 13 residues in the CDR3. CDR1 and CDR2 from the germline V gene are KGHSH and LQKENI. CDR3 amino acids: CASTLHRNTEAFF. CDR3 nucleotides: TGTGCCAGCACACTCCATCGGAACACTGAAGCTTTCTTT.